This T cell receptor (beta chain) was recovered during a study of response to subunit inactivated influenza vaccine. Study-level points and caveats: The authors suggested that every seasonal influenza vaccination recruits few new T cells.

V lost 7 bases, J lost 5 bases, and 3 bases stayed unmatched. This CDR3 comprises 13 residues. Comments on this clonotype: Its antigen is not identified. It may be a read error: a sequence one base away is much more abundant.

From the RT-PCR reads, TCRdb called clonotypes with MiXCR, one entry per CDR3 protein. The sample shows 450,000 to 550,000 distinct CDR3 sequences, over 25% of them seen only once. Here the sequenced sample was CD4+ T cells sorted from PBMCs, taken roughly 5 days after vaccination. The TCR comes from a man aged 50 to 60 who received an inactivated influenza vaccine. The chain couples TRBV12-3 or TRBV12-4 to TRBJ1-5; 9 nucleotides line up with TRBD1. The CDR3: CASTGQGYQPQHF. The CDR3, as DNA: TGTGCCAGCACCGGACAGGGGTATCAGCCCCAGCATTTT.